This section outlines one T cell receptor beta chain sequence together with its context. Germline CDR1 reads MDHEN; CDR2 reads SYDVKM. CDR3 size: 11 residues. With 2 bases removed from V and 4 bases from J, the gap between germline ends came to 3 bases. Using immunoSEQ multiplex PCR, the repertoire was profiled, and TCRdb retains in-frame clones only, with some absent. This sample has fewer than 85,000 clones, with roughly 95% found just once. This sample was taken from a study of cytomegalovirus exposure and HLA in healthy donors. The sequence was obtained from a woman aged 18-29 years in good health and CMV-seronegative. Sequencing input: PBMCs. The chain carries TRBV28 and TRBJ2-7, with D unclear. CDR3 sequence: CASSLTYEQYF. DNA for the CDR3: TGTGCCAGCAGTTTAACTTACGAGCAGTACTTC.